The rows below give T cell receptor beta chains drawn from one sample of a study of early stage breast cancer tumors. TCRdb keeps only in-frame clones here, not all; method: immunoSEQ multiplex PCR. The sample carries tens of thousands of clones, around four fifths recorded once. The sequenced sample consisted of blood. The receptors were gathered from a person aged 35 to 50 with breast cancer. The CDR3 runs from the conserved cysteine through the conserved F or W.

v_gene,CDR3aa
TRBV30,CAWSVPYGAVGTGELFF
TRBV7-9,CASSSQVIGVRNTEAFF
TRBV11-3,CASSPGALGNTIYF
TRBV10-3,CAISETSRLAGPNEQYF
TRBV5-1,CASTPGRETNIQYF
TRBV5-5,CASSPMDGNYGYTF
TRBV29-1,CSVLVDGSPNYGYTF
TRBV27,CASSPLGREDQPQHF
TRBV7-6,CASSVGEYEQYF
TRBV7-9,CASSLAAGSYGYTF
TRBV5-1,CASSPGAEETQYF
TRBV9,CASSTSGPTDTQYF
TRBV5-1,CASSLSQGNEQYF
TRBV5-1,CASSPGTGGLGETQYF
TRBV6-5,CASSYEFSGETQYF
TRBV7-9,CASSPGHVDYGYTF
TRBV7-9,CASSSGPPSDTQYF
TRBV5-4,CASSPDRVYGYTF
TRBV6-6,CASSSAGLETQYF
TRBV6-5,CASRVTEGYTF
TRBV30,CAWRGSISEEQYF
TRBV19,CASRTDGPNYGYTF
TRBV11-2,CASRPDGLAGGSTDTQYF
TRBV5-1,CASTDQAGDTIYF
TRBV13,CASSRWTSGPTNEQYF
TRBV2,CASRSNYRETQYF
TRBV29-1,CSARAGVAYEQYF
TRBV4-2,CASSQGRGQSNEKLFF
TRBV2,CASRGQGANEKLFF
TRBV11-1,CASAFRIADEQFF
TRBV5-1,CASSGREMGSDTQYF
TRBV5-1,CASSLSSGTGELFF
TRBV10-3,CAISESGGHSYNEQFF
TRBV4-2,CASSQEGVFGYTF
TRBV4-1,CASSLRGLAQETQYF
TRBV5-1,CASSLGGTSGFNNEQFF
TRBV4-2,CASSQDGGARETQYF
TRBV6-4,CASRPGQGNSEAFF
TRBV5-4,CASSLSGRGADTQYF
TRBV30,CAWSVFSGSQETQYF
TRBV10-3,CAISRQGGKLFF